The 29 T cell receptor beta chains below come from one sample, sequenced in a study of CD8 T cells in Susac syndrome. The RNA input was roughly 0.5 to 1 ug, and it was reverse transcribed with random hexamers. TCRdb re-called the immunoSEQ multiplex PCR reads through MiXCR, storing one row per CDR3 protein. The data hold almost 450,000 distinct CDR3 sequences, with approximately 85% observed a single time. The sample comprised CD8+ T cells from PBMCs. The source of these receptors is a human donor with multiple sclerosis.

V gene TRBV13 combines with J gene TRBJ2-1, with 7 positions matching TRBD2. The CDR3 is 15 amino acids. Unmatched junction bases numbered 4, after V lost 3 bases and J lost 2 bases. CDR1 PRHDT and CDR2 FYEKMQ come from the germline V gene (reference sequence). In DNA, the CDR3 is TGTGCCAGCAGCTTGGGGGGGAGTGCCTACAATGAGCAGTTCTTC. This codes for CASSLGGSAYNEQFF.

V usage is TRBV19 and J usage is TRBJ2-7; TRBD1 or TRBD2 may be the D gene (6 bases each). V lost 3 bases, J lost 5 bases, and 14 bases lay in between. Germline-derived CDR1 and CDR2 are LNHDA and SQIVND (reference sequence). This CDR3 spans 14 amino acids. The CDR3 spells CASSMRGELNEQYF. The CDR3 region has the DNA TGTGCCAGTAGTATGAGGGGGGAGCTCAACGAGCAGTACTTC.

With regard to this clonotype: A read error may produce the germline difference seen at one junction end. The chain couples TRBV29-1 to TRBJ1-6; a weak D match, TRBD1 (5 bases). Germline CDR1 reads SQVTM; CDR2 reads ANQGSEA. The CDR3 length is 13 residues. This chain's CDR3 is CSVVIGGDSPLYF. CDR3 nucleotides: TGCAGCGTTGTGATCGGGGGGGATTCACCCCTCTACTTT.

The chain carries TRBV6-5 and TRBJ2-7, with D uncertain. V gave up 2 bases and J gave up 5 bases, with 10 bases separating them. The germline gives CDR1 MNHEY, CDR2 SVGAGI. The CDR3 spans 13 residues. The CDR3 reads CASSYIGSHEQYF. In DNA, the CDR3 is TGTGCCAGCAGTTACATCGGCAGCCACGAGCAGTACTTC.

The chain uses TRBV5-1 and TRBJ1-4; D is ambiguous. The ends were cut back, 1 base at V and 8 bases at J, with 9 bases in the middle. Germline CDR1 is SGHRS and CDR2 is YFSETQ. CDR3 length: 13 residues. The CDR3 nucleotides read TGCGCCAGCAGCTTGCGGTTGAGCGAAAAACTGTTTTTT. Amino acids: CASSLRLSEKLFF.

The chain combines TRBV30 with TRBJ2-1; TRBD1 or TRBD2 may be the D gene (5 bases each). There are 16 residues in the CDR3. The ends were cut back, 5 bases at V and 5 bases at J, with 22 bases in the middle. Per the germline V gene, CDR1 is GTSNPN and CDR2 is SVGIG (reference sequence). The CDR3 sequence: CAWDGLGEEVHNEQFF. The CDR3 coding sequence is TGTGCCTGGGACGGCCTGGGGGAAGAGGTACACAATGAGCAGTTCTTC. Filled out from reference TRBV30 and TRBJ2-1, the complete variable domain reads SQTIHQWPATLVQPVGSPLSLECTVEGTSNPNLYWYRQAAGRGLQLLFYSVGIGQISSEVPQNLSASRPQDRQFILSSKKLLLSDSGFYLCAWDGLGEEVHNEQFFGPGTRLTVL.

The rearrangement links TRBV28 to TRBJ2-1; 8 nucleotides match TRBD2. With V trimmed by 0 bases and J by 0 bases, 1 base remained unmatched. The CDR3 spans 16 residues. In germline, CDR1 is MDHEN, CDR2 SYDVKM. CDR3 amino acids: CASSLWGTSSYNEQFF. Here the CDR3 DNA reads TGTGCCAGCAGTTTATGGGGGACTAGCTCCTACAATGAGCAGTTCTTC.

This clonotype was seen just once. The rearrangement links TRBV19 to TRBJ2-7; maybe TRBD2 (5 bases). The CDR3 runs 12 residues. Trimming pared 6 bases from V and 5 bases from J, leaving 11 bases between. CDR1 LNHDA and CDR2 SQIVND come from the germline V gene (reference sequence). The CDR3 DNA sequence: TGTGCCAGTAGCCCAGCGGCGGACGAGCAGTACTTC. The encoded protein is CASSPAADEQYF.

The CDR3 is CASSQEWGPEANYGYTF. The DNA for the CDR3 is TGTGCCAGCAGCCAAGAATGGGGACCCGAAGCTAACTATGGCTACACCTTC. The chain carries TRBV3-1 and TRBJ1-2; TRBD1 is a possible D gene (5 bases). The germline gives CDR1 LGHDT, CDR2 YNNKEL (reference sequence). V lost 0 bases to trimming and J lost 0 bases, with 14 bases between them. CDR3 size: 17 residues. The variable domain in full, with the rest retrieved from reference TRBV3-1 and TRBJ1-2, is DTAVSQTPKYLVTQMGNDKSIKCEQNLGHDTMYWYKQDSKKFLKIMFSYNNKELIINETVPNRFSPKSPDKAHLNLHINSLELGDSAVYFCASSQEWGPEANYGYTFGSGTRLTVV.

The chain carries TRBV28 and TRBJ1-5, with D maybe TRBD1 (5 bases). CDR3 length equals 12 residues. Germline values: CDR1 MDHEN, CDR2 SYDVKM. V was pared by 6 bases and J by 8 bases, with 11 bases between. In DNA, the CDR3 is TGTGCCAGCAGCCTGGCGGGGGAGCCCCAGCATTTT. This encodes CASSLAGEPQHF.

The V call is TRBV7-9, the J call TRBJ1-2; 10 nucleotides match TRBD1. This CDR3 has 16 amino acids. Trimming removed 4 bases from V and 4 bases from J; junction bases left unmatched: 9. Per the germline V gene, CDR1 is SEHNR and CDR2 is FQNEAQ (reference sequence). In DNA, the CDR3 is TGTGCCAGCAGCTCTCAATCCGGGACAGGGGCCTATGGCTACACCTTC. Translating it yields CASSSQSGTGAYGYTF.

The rearrangement uses TRBV5-6 and TRBJ1-2; D call uncertain. V was trimmed by 0 bases and J by 2 bases, leaving 11 bases between them. In germline, CDR1 is SGHDT, CDR2 YYEEEE. This CDR3 contains 15 residues. The CDR3 here is CASSLVGGQNYGYTF. The CDR3 bases are TGTGCCAGCAGCTTGGTTGGTGGGCAGAACTATGGCTACACCTTC.

The chain has TRBV4-1 and TRBJ1-1; D call uncertain. V was pared by 1 base and J by 1 base, with 7 bases between. The CDR3 has 14 amino acids. The germline V gene has CDR1 MGHRA and CDR2 YSYEKL. In DNA, the CDR3 is TGCGCCAGCAGCCAAGGACCGGCGAACACTGAAGCTTTCTTT. Translating it yields CASSQGPANTEAFF.

This chain connects TRBV13 to TRBJ1-1; the D gene is possibly TRBD1 (6 bases). This CDR3 region has 17 residues. Trimming removed 4 bases from V and 9 bases from J, with 27 bases in between. Germline CDR1 and CDR2: PRHDT and FYEKMQ (reference sequence). As DNA, the CDR3 is TGTGCCAGCAGCTCCCGGGGGTCGACAGGAGGAATTGCGAAAGCTTTCTTT. It is translated as CASSSRGSTGGIAKAFF.

The chain recombines TRBV5-4 with TRBJ2-5; perhaps D is TRBD1 or TRBD2 (6 bases each). The CDR3 spans 14 residues. Germline CDR1 is SGHNT and CDR2 is YYREEE (reference sequence). With 2 bases removed from V and 3 bases from J, the gap between germline ends came to 11 bases. CDR3 sequence reads: CASSFGGGEETQYF. CDR3 bases: TGTGCCAGCAGCTTTGGAGGGGGTGAAGAGACCCAGTACTTC.

CDR3 in amino acids: CASSLWPGGEGEQYF. The CDR3 DNA sequence: TGTGCCAGCAGTTTATGGCCGGGCGGGGAGGGCGAGCAGTACTTC. The J gene is TRBJ2-7, the V gene TRBV28, with TRBD2 matching 7 bases. This CDR3 comprises 15 residues. V shed 0 bases and J 6 bases; nucleotides not matched to a gene: 8. CDR1 MDHEN and CDR2 SYDVKM come from the germline V gene.

The chain recombines TRBV28 with TRBJ2-7; 7 bases fit TRBD1. The CDR3 consists of 14 residues. J was trimmed by 0 bases and V by 6 bases; bases with no gene match: 5. Germline values: CDR1 MDHEN, CDR2 SYDVKM. The CDR3, as DNA: TGTGCCAGCAGCCCAGACAGGGTCTCCTACGAGCAGTACTTC. Its protein is CASSPDRVSYEQYF.

The rearrangement joins TRBV29-1 to TRBJ1-2, with 7 bases lining up with TRBD1. Trimming removed 0 bases from V and 6 bases from J; junction bases left unmatched: 4. The germline gives CDR1 SQVTM, CDR2 ANQGSEA. CDR3 length: 13 residues. The CDR3 coding sequence is TGCAGCGTTGAAGATGGGGACAGTGATGGCTACACCTTC. Protein sequence: CSVEDGDSDGYTF.

The CDR3 bases are TGCAGTGCTGAGTGGGACAGGGGGCTGGACGAGCAGTACTTC. It codes for CSAEWDRGLDEQYF. This chain uses TRBV20-1 with TRBJ2-7; the match to TRBD1 covers 12 bases. The CDR3 length is 14 residues. V lost 5 bases to trimming and J lost 5 bases; unmatched junction nucleotides: 7. Germline V gene data show CDR1 as DFQATT and CDR2 as SNEGSKA (reference sequence).

This rearrangement joins TRBV6-2 or TRBV6-3 to TRBJ1-2, with D perhaps matching TRBD1 (5 bases). The CDR3 has 11 amino acids. Germline lookup yields CDR1 MNHEY and CDR2 SVGEGT. Deletions cut 8 bases from V and 7 bases from J, with 11 bases between. In DNA form, the CDR3 reads TGTGCCAGCGGCGAGGGGTCTGGCTACACCTTC. It translates to CASGEGSGYTF.

J is TRBJ2-2 and V is TRBV25-1; 7 nucleotides align to TRBD1. This CDR3 has 19 amino acids. The V gene end was trimmed by 3 bases and the J gene end by 1 base; junction bases not matched to a gene: 14. Germline V lookup: CDR1 MGHDK, CDR2 SYGVNS. CDR3 protein: CASSDRTGRVLRNTGELFF. CDR3 nucleotide sequence: TGTGCCAGCAGTGATCGGACAGGTCGGGTGCTGCGGAACACCGGGGAGCTGTTTTTT.

V usage is TRBV6-4 and J usage is TRBJ2-1; TRBD2 matches 7 bases. The germline V gene encodes CDR1 MRHNA and CDR2 SNTAGT. The CDR3 has 15 residues. Trimming took 4 bases from V and 7 from J; bases not matched to a gene: 10. The CDR3 spells CASSGRLALMNEQFF. The CDR3, as DNA: TGTGCCAGCAGTGGCAGACTAGCCCTGATGAATGAGCAGTTCTTC.

The rearrangement links TRBV27 to TRBJ1-1; D not resolved. The CDR3 has 13 amino acids. The V end lost 3 bases, the J end lost 0 bases, and 5 bases lay between the germline ends. The germline V gene encodes CDR1 MNHEY and CDR2 SMNVEV (reference sequence). CDR3 nucleotides: TGTGCCAGCAGTTTGATATTGAACACTGAAGCTTTCTTT. Protein product: CASSLILNTEAFF.

V and J are TRBV28 and TRBJ1-1; maybe TRBD1 (5 bases). The CDR3 length is 12 residues. The germline V gene encodes CDR1 MDHEN and CDR2 SYDVKM. Trimming took off 8 bases at V and 8 bases at J, with 15 bases between the two ends. Here the CDR3 DNA reads TGTGCCAGCGGGAACCCGACAGTCGAAGCTTTCTTT. This codes for CASGNPTVEAFF. Supplemented by reference TRBV28 and TRBJ1-1, the full variable domain reads DVKVTQSSRYLVKRTGEKVFLECVQDMDHENMFWYRQDPGLGLRLIYFSYDVKMKEKGDIPEGYSVSREKKERFSLILESASTNQTSMYLCASGNPTVEAFFGQGTRLTVV.

The rearrangement joins TRBV27 to TRBJ1-5; no definite D call. The germline V and J ends were trimmed by 4 bases and 5 bases, with 12 bases remaining between them. The CDR3 loop spans 14 amino acids. CDR1 MNHEY and CDR2 SMNVEV come from the germline V gene (reference sequence). Here the CDR3 reads CASSYGLVDQPQHF. The CDR3, as DNA: TGTGCCAGCAGTTACGGTTTAGTCGATCAGCCCCAGCATTTT.

This sequence joins TRBV7-9 and TRBJ2-7, with TRBD2 as a possible D gene (6 bases). Between the trimmed V and J ends, which lost 4 bases and 1 base, there was a span of 20 bases. The CDR3 spans 17 residues. Germline V gene lookup returns CDR1 SEHNR and CDR2 FQNEAQ (reference sequence). The CDR3 DNA reads as TGTGCCAGCAGCTCCCACCCCTGGGAGGCGGTATCCTACGAGCAGTACTTC. This codes for CASSSHPWEAVSYEQYF.

This rearrangement joins TRBV7-9 to TRBJ2-3; 13 bases are shared with TRBD2. J lost 0 bases, V lost 3 bases, and 3 bases had no gene match. CDR3 length equals 17 residues. Per germline, CDR1 SEHNR and CDR2 FQNEAQ (reference sequence). This CDR3 is CASSLTSGGTSTDTQYF. DNA of the CDR3: TGTGCCAGCAGCTTGACTAGCGGGGGGACTAGCACAGATACGCAGTATTTT.

V usage is TRBV6-1 and J usage is TRBJ2-3; TRBD1 might be the D (6 bases). Trimming left V 1 base short and J 2 bases short, with 10 bases between. Germline assignment: CDR1 MNHNS and CDR2 SASEGT. The CDR3 is made up of 15 amino acids. The CDR3 region is CASSEVGAFTDTQYF. CDR3 nucleotides: TGTGCCAGCAGTGAAGTGGGGGCCTTCACAGATACGCAGTATTTT.

The J gene is TRBJ2-1, the V gene TRBV29-1; D might be TRBD1 or TRBD2, each matching 6 bases. The CDR3 loop spans 16 amino acids. V lost 3 bases and J 3 bases, leaving 18 bases between the germline ends. The V gene's germline CDR1 is SQVTM and CDR2 ANQGSEA. The CDR3 bases are TGCAGCGTTGAGTGGGGGGCTCTAGCGCTCTACAATGAGCAGTTCTTC. As protein: CSVEWGALALYNEQFF.